Following are 25 T cell receptor beta chains from one sample sequenced in a study of T-cell reconstitution after alpha-beta-depleted transplantation in children. Unique molecular identifiers featured in how the TCRbeta library was prepared. TCRdb fed the PCR reads into MiXCR, producing one record per CDR3 protein. The sample records fewer than 700,000 distinct CDR3 sequences, roughly 23% being singletons. Sequences were derived from PBMCs, mostly from graft donor cells, sampled 360 days after TCRalphabeta/CD19-depleted stem cell transplant. Receptors were obtained from a boy under three years old who had a stem cell transplant for acute myeloid leukemia, so the T cells may come from the graft donor.

J is TRBJ2-7 and V is TRBV4-3, with TRBD2 identical over 9 bases. J lost 3 bases, V lost 5 bases, and 5 bases had no gene match. CDR3 size: 14 residues. Germline V gene lookup returns CDR1 LGHNA and CDR2 YSLEER. The CDR3 here is CASSRASGVYEQYF. The CDR3 DNA sequence: TGCGCCAGCAGCAGGGCTAGCGGGGTCTACGAGCAGTACTTC.

This clonotype came up many times. The chain recombines TRBV4-3 with TRBJ2-3; possibly TRBD2 for D (6 bases). This CDR3 region has 15 residues. Germline V gives CDR1 LGHNA, CDR2 YSLEER. Trimming removed 0 bases at V and 6 bases at J, with 13 bases between. This chain's CDR3 is CASSQEGGGRDTQYF. In DNA form, the CDR3 reads TGCGCCAGCAGCCAAGAAGGTGGGGGGAGGGATACGCAGTATTTT.

Here the CDR3 reads CASQAAGNEQFF. DNA of the CDR3: TGTGCCAGCCAGGCCGCGGGCAATGAGCAGTTCTTC. The rearrangement links TRBV6-2 or TRBV6-3 to TRBJ2-1, with D maybe TRBD2 (5 bases). The ends were cut back, 8 bases at V and 6 bases at J, with 11 bases in the middle. CDR1 MNHEY and CDR2 SVGEGT come from the germline V gene. CDR3 length: 12 amino acids.

In this sample, this clonotype turned up many times. The chain couples TRBV20-1 to TRBJ1-1; 7 nucleotides line up with TRBD1. Germline CDR1 DFQATT, CDR2 SNEGSKA (reference sequence). Trimming removed 5 bases from V and 0 bases from J; junction bases left unmatched: 3. This CDR3 has 13 amino acids. The CDR3 protein is CSALGQLNTEAFF. As DNA, the CDR3 is TGCAGTGCTCTGGGACAGTTGAACACTGAAGCTTTCTTT.

This clonotype was seen ten or more times. The CDR3 here is CASSFRDRGTDTQYF. The CDR3, as DNA: TGCGCCAGCAGCTTCCGGGACAGGGGCACAGATACGCAGTATTTT. The rearrangement links TRBV5-1 to TRBJ2-3, with 9 nucleotides matching TRBD1. Germline loops: CDR1 SGHRS, CDR2 YFSETQ. The J segment lost 1 base and the V segment lost 2 bases, leaving 2 bases of the junction unmatched. CDR3 length: 15 residues.

This clonotype was recorded many times. This chain connects TRBV4-3 to TRBJ2-2; D remains ambiguous. Germline lookup yields CDR1 LGHNA and CDR2 YSLEER. V lost 4 bases and J lost 6, with 9 bases in between. The CDR3 runs to 13 residues. The CDR3, as DNA: TGCGCCAGCAGCCTCGTGGGATCCGGGGAGCTGTTTTTT. Its translation is CASSLVGSGELFF.

A few counts support this clonotype. This chain links TRBV6-2 or TRBV6-3 with TRBJ1-5, with a weak D call TRBD1 (6 bases). The V and J ends lost 9 bases and 0 bases respectively, with 12 bases between them. The CDR3 runs 14 residues. Germline lookup yields CDR1 MNHEY and CDR2 SVGEGT. The CDR3, as DNA: TGTGCCAGTGCCGGGGGCAGTAGCAATCAGCCCCAGCATTTT. The encoded protein is CASAGGSSNQPQHF.

This clonotype was picked up a small number of times. V usage is TRBV24-1 and J usage is TRBJ2-3, with 9 bases matching TRBD1. The CDR3 sequence is 18 residues long. CDR1 KGHDR and CDR2 SFDVKD come from the germline V gene. V lost 0 bases and J lost 4; bases outside the gene matches: 10. The CDR3 bases are TGTGCCACCAGTGATTTGCGTTCGGGACAGGGTTTATCAGATACGCAGTATTTT. Amino acid sequence: CATSDLRSGQGLSDTQYF.

This rearrangement joins TRBV12-3 or TRBV12-4 to TRBJ2-4, with TRBD1 matching 7 bases. V lost 4 bases, J lost 0 bases, and 9 bases stayed unmatched. CDR3 length: 17 residues. The CDR3 here is CASSSRQGELAKNIQYF. The CDR3 nucleotides read TGTGCCAGCAGTTCACGACAGGGTGAACTAGCCAAAAACATTCAGTACTTC.

This rearrangement joins TRBV20-1 to TRBJ2-4; TRBD1 agrees at 9 bases. The CDR3 runs 17 residues. V lost 3 bases to trimming and J lost 0 bases; unmatched junction nucleotides: 9. Germline V gives CDR1 DFQATT, CDR2 SNEGSKA (reference sequence). The CDR3 nucleotides are TGCAGTGCTAGCAACCGGGACAGGGTGATAGCCAAAAACATTCAGTACTTC. Translated, it gives CSASNRDRVIAKNIQYF.

In its sample, this clonotype was seen many times. The rearrangement links TRBV20-1 to TRBJ2-7; D assignment may be TRBD1 or TRBD2 (6 bases each). Germline CDR1 DFQATT, CDR2 SNEGSKA (reference sequence). Trimming took off 6 bases at V and 3 bases at J, with 9 bases between the two ends. The length of the CDR3 is 11 residues. CDR3 bases: TGCAGTGCCGGGGGCATCTACGAGCAGTACTTC. This encodes CSAGGIYEQYF.

This clonotype was detected ten times or more. The J gene is TRBJ2-7, the V gene TRBV20-1, with D tentatively TRBD2 (5 bases). Trimming removed 6 bases at V and 3 bases at J, with 18 bases between. This CDR3 is built from 14 residues. Germline loops: CDR1 DFQATT, CDR2 SNEGSKA (reference sequence). This CDR3 reads CSASGQTPLYEQYV. The CDR3 bases are TGCAGTGCGAGCGGCCAGACGCCTCTCTACGAGCAGTACGTC.

The genes are TRBV29-1 and TRBJ2-5, with D possibly being TRBD1 (5 bases). V lost 0 bases to trimming and J lost 5 bases, with 13 bases between them. The CDR3 covers 14 residues. Germline V gene lookup returns CDR1 SQVTM and CDR2 ANQGSEA. The CDR3 region is CSVEESGRPETQYF. The CDR3, as DNA: TGCAGCGTTGAAGAGTCAGGGCGGCCGGAGACCCAGTACTTC.

This clonotype was observed a handful of times. This sequence joins TRBV12-3 or TRBV12-4 and TRBJ2-4; 7 bases agree with TRBD2. The CDR3 is 15 amino acids. The V and J ends lost 3 bases and 8 bases, in that order; junction bases with no gene match: 10. The CDR3 reads CASSLVGGREDIQYF. CDR3 DNA sequence: TGTGCCAGCAGTTTGGTTGGTGGACGGGAGGACATTCAGTACTTC.

The sample holds a few counts of this clonotype. The V gene is TRBV6-1, the J gene TRBJ2-1; 16 bases fit TRBD2. This CDR3 has 19 residues. Germline V gene data show CDR1 as MNHNS and CDR2 as SASEGT. J gave up 0 bases and V 4 bases, and 6 bases lay outside the gene matches. The DNA for the CDR3 is TGTGCCAGCAGTGGTCCGGGACTAGCGGGGGGGAGCTCCTACAATGAGCAGTTCTTC. Translating gives CASSGPGLAGGSSYNEQFF.

This chain's CDR3 is CASSPGGRMGYTF. The CDR3 DNA sequence: TGTGCCAGCAGCCCTGGGGGCCGCATGGGCTACACCTTC. The chain has TRBV11-1 and TRBJ1-2, with D tentatively TRBD1 (6 bases). The germline gives CDR1 SGHAT, CDR2 FQDESV (reference sequence). The germline V and J ends were trimmed by 5 bases and 8 bases, with 15 bases remaining between them. The CDR3 spans 13 residues.

A few counts support this clonotype. V and J are TRBV15 and TRBJ2-3, with 12 bases matching TRBD2. With 2 bases clipped from V and 2 bases from J, the junction kept 5 bases outside the gene matches. This CDR3 spans 17 amino acids. CDR1 is LNHNV and CDR2 is YYDKDF in the germline V gene (reference sequence). CDR3: CATSRSWTSGATDTQYF. Written as DNA, the CDR3 is TGTGCCACCAGCAGATCCTGGACTAGCGGGGCCACAGATACGCAGTATTTT.

This clonotype was seen only a few times. This rearrangement joins TRBV28 to TRBJ2-6, with D maybe TRBD1 (5 bases). Looked up from germline, CDR1 is MDHEN and CDR2 is SYDVKM. Trimming pared 5 bases from V and 0 bases from J, leaving 17 bases between. The CDR3 is 18 residues long. In DNA form, the CDR3 reads TGTGCCAGCAGTGATCCCCAGGGTGCGCTCTCTGGGGCCAACGTCCTGACTTTC. It encodes CASSDPQGALSGANVLTF.

This clonotype was picked up many times. V and J are TRBV9 and TRBJ2-3; D ambiguous. Germline CDR1 and CDR2: SGDLS and YYNGEE. This CDR3 spans 16 amino acids. V lost 0 bases to trimming and J lost 6 bases, with 17 bases between them. CDR3 DNA: TGTGCCAGCAGCGTAGGGACGGGCTTAAATTCGGATACGCAGTATTTT. Translation gives CASSVGTGLNSDTQYF.

This rearrangement joins TRBV27 to TRBJ2-3, with 10 bases matching TRBD1. CDR3 length: 18 amino acids. V trimming: 2 bases; J trimming: 6 bases; junction bases outside the gene matches: 14. CDR1 is MNHEY, CDR2 SMNVEV, per germline (reference sequence). The CDR3 region is CASSLGTGALPGGDTQYF. The CDR3 coding sequence is TGTGCCAGCAGTTTAGGGACAGGGGCCCTCCCCGGGGGCGATACGCAGTATTTT.

V and J are TRBV7-9 and TRBJ2-5; 7 nucleotides align to TRBD1. Looked up from germline, CDR1 is SEHNR and CDR2 is FQNEAQ (reference sequence). This CDR3 region has 15 residues. V lost 5 bases, J lost 0 bases, and 6 bases stayed unmatched. The CDR3 nucleotides read TGTGCCAGCAGCCCCCGCGACAGGGACCAAGAGACCCAGTACTTC. Translated: CASSPRDRDQETQYF.

This clonotype came up many times. CDR3 loop: CASSEYYGGTEAFF. The CDR3 DNA sequence: TGTGCCAGCAGTGAATATTACGGGGGCACTGAAGCTTTCTTT. The chain couples TRBV25-1 to TRBJ1-1, with a possible D match to TRBD1 (5 bases). Trimming pared 0 bases from V and 4 bases from J, leaving 9 bases between. The CDR3 runs to 14 residues. CDR1 and CDR2 (germline): MGHDK, SYGVNS.

The rearrangement joins TRBV20-1 to TRBJ2-3, with TRBD1 identical over 11 bases. CDR3 length equals 16 residues. The V and J ends lost 3 bases and 3 bases, in that order; junction bases with no gene match: 8. Looked up from germline, CDR1 is DFQATT and CDR2 is SNEGSKA (reference sequence). The DNA for the CDR3 is TGCAGTGCTAGTACCGGGACAGGGGGTAGTACAGATACGCAGTATTTT. The encoded protein is CSASTGTGGSTDTQYF.

This clonotype was counted only a few times. The chain links TRBV10-3 to TRBJ2-3; no clear D gene. The CDR3 contains 16 residues. The V gene lost 0 bases and the J gene lost 7 bases, with 17 bases spanning the gap. Germline CDR1 ENHRY, CDR2 SYGVKD. CDR3 residues: CAISESGRASGNTQYF. Here the CDR3 DNA reads TGTGCCATCAGTGAGTCGGGTCGGGCCTCCGGAAATACGCAGTATTTT.

The chain couples TRBV7-2 to TRBJ2-5; TRBD1 is a possible D gene (6 bases). The CDR3 length is 15 residues. Deletions cut 5 bases from V and 2 bases from J, with 15 bases between. Germline CDR1 SGHTA, CDR2 FQGNSA. CDR3 sequence: CASSHRVTGQETQYF. In DNA, the CDR3 is TGTGCCAGCAGCCACAGGGTTACGGGGCAAGAGACCCAGTACTTC.